A selection of T cell receptor beta chains follows, all from one sample in a study of blood T cell repertoires in COVID-19. Libraries were prepared by immunoSEQ multiplex PCR; TCRdb keeps only in-frame clonotypes and omits some of them. The sample contains roughly 400,000 clones, more than 70% of which appear only once. The sequencing sample was made of PBMCs or T cells enriched from blood (not recorded which). These receptors were taken from a young woman who had been exposed to COVID-19. Both conserved end residues are part of each CDR3. The D gene is left open where the match is weak. Expanded clones are given a class, and other clones once, few, many or no size at all.

CDR3	DNA	V	size	J	length	D
CAIGEAGRGDTQYF	TGTGCCATCGGGGAAGCGGGGCGGGGAGATACGCAGTATTTT	TRBV10-3	NA	TRBJ2-3	14	TRBD2
CASSPQGASGNTIYF	TGTGCCAGCTCACCACAGGGGGCCTCTGGAAACACCATATATTTT	TRBV18	NA	TRBJ1-3	15	TRBD1
CASSYRTSGSIDEQFF	TGTGCCAGCAGTTACCGAACTAGCGGGAGTATCGATGAGCAGTTCTTC	TRBV6-5	few	TRBJ2-1	16	TRBD2
CASSLSGAGNTEAFF	TGTGCCAGTAGTCTCAGTGGGGCAGGGAACACTGAAGCTTTCTTT	TRBV19	once	TRBJ1-1	15	NA
CASSEAGAEYTGELFF	TGTGCCAGCAGTGAAGCGGGGGCAGAATACACCGGGGAGCTGTTTTTT	TRBV2	NA	TRBJ2-2	16	NA
CASSALMTGGTGELFF	TGTGCCAGCAGCGCCCTAATGACAGGGGGCACCGGGGAGCTGTTTTTT	TRBV9	NA	TRBJ2-2	16	TRBD1
CASRVTGVETQYF	TGTGCCAGCAGGGTTACAGGGGTAGAGACCCAGTACTTC	TRBV5-4	once	TRBJ2-5	13	TRBD1
CASSLALWTSGSRVEQFF	TGTGCCAGCAGCTTAGCCCTTTGGACTAGCGGGAGTCGGGTTGAGCAGTTCTTC	TRBV11-1	NA	TRBJ2-1	18	TRBD2
CASGGMENTEAFF	TGTGCCAGCGGAGGGATGGAGAACACTGAAGCTTTCTTT	TRBV12-3/TRBV12-4	NA	TRBJ1-1	13	NA
CAIREQGAGGYTF	TGTGCCATCAGGGAGCAGGGGGCGGGTGGCTACACCTTC	TRBV10-3	NA	TRBJ1-2	13	TRBD1
CASSRTSGNYYEQYF	TGTGCCAGCAGCCGGACTAGCGGGAACTACTACGAGCAGTACTTC	TRBV7-2	NA	TRBJ2-7	15	TRBD2
CASSLLGIPGVNGELFF	TGTGCCAGCAGCTTACTGGGGATCCCAGGGGTGAACGGGGAGCTGTTTTTT	TRBV11-2	NA	TRBJ2-2	17	NA
CASSQQTGGLEGATF	TGCGCCAGCAGCCAACAGACCGGTGGTCTTGAGGGGGCCACCTTC	TRBV4-1	NA	TRBJ1-2	15	TRBD1
CASSQRQGYNEQFF	TGCGCCAGCAGCCAGCGACAGGGTTACAATGAGCAGTTCTTC	TRBV4-1	NA	TRBJ2-1	14	TRBD1
CARVAGQPYNEQFF	TGTGCCAGGGTAGCGGGCCAACCCTACAATGAGCAGTTCTTC	TRBV19	once	TRBJ2-1	14	TRBD2
CGGGRAYEQYF	TGTGGAGGGGGTAGGGCCTACGAGCAGTACTTC	TRBV30	NA	TRBJ2-7	11	NA
CASSLGPRDGYTF	TGTGCCAGCAGCCTAGGACCCAGGGATGGCTACACCTTC	TRBV3-1/TRBV3-2	NA	TRBJ1-2	13	NA
CASSAITGNTGELFF	TGTGCCAGCAGCGCCATTACAGGGAACACCGGGGAGCTGTTTTTT	TRBV9	NA	TRBJ2-2	15	NA
CSATDLTEAFF	TGCAGTGCTACAGACCTTACTGAAGCTTTCTTT	TRBV20-1	NA	TRBJ1-1	11	NA
CATRGHATIVGEAFF	TGTGCCACCAGGGGACACGCTACCATTGTGGGTGAAGCTTTCTTT	TRBV6-5	once	TRBJ1-1	15	NA
CSVEEGQGNYGYTF	TGCAGCGTTGAAGAGGGACAGGGTAACTATGGCTACACCTTC	TRBV29-1	few	TRBJ1-2	14	TRBD1
CASSMRQGTENYGYTF	TGCGCCAGCAGCATGAGACAGGGGACGGAAAACTATGGCTACACCTTC	TRBV5-1	NA	TRBJ1-2	16	TRBD1
CASSAGLAGGRNTGELFF	TGTGCCAGCAGCGCCGGACTAGCGGGGGGGCGCAACACCGGGGAGCTGTTTTTT	TRBV9	NA	TRBJ2-2	18	TRBD2
CASSVDSPANTGELFF	TGTGCCAGCAGTGTCGACAGCCCCGCGAACACCGGGGAGCTGTTTTTT	TRBV2	NA	TRBJ2-2	16	NA
CASSLVGGGQETQYF	TGTGCCAGCAGCTTAGTGGGCGGAGGACAAGAGACCCAGTACTTC	TRBV7-2	NA	TRBJ2-5	15	NA
CATSDFTGTAKGTGELFF	TGTGCCACCAGTGACTTCACAGGGACAGCGAAAGGCACCGGGGAGCTGTTTTTT	TRBV24-1	NA	TRBJ2-2	18	TRBD1
CASSANSGQLNTEAFF	TGTGCCAGCAGCGCCAACTCGGGACAGCTGAACACTGAAGCTTTCTTT	TRBV9	once	TRBJ1-1	16	TRBD1
CASSVSWADNEKLFF	TGTGCCAGCAGCGTATCATGGGCAGATAATGAAAAACTGTTTTTT	TRBV9	NA	TRBJ1-4	15	NA
CASSLGMRGAREKLFF	TGTGCCAGCAGCTTAGGTATGCGGGGGGCGAGGGAAAAACTGTTTTTT	TRBV7-8	NA	TRBJ1-4	16	NA
CALGRGGVSYEQYF	TGTGCCTTAGGGCGGGGGGGCGTCTCCTACGAGCAGTACTTC	TRBV28	NA	TRBJ2-7	14	TRBD2
CASVEGTTKNIQYF	TGCGCCAGCGTCGAAGGGACTACGAAAAACATTCAGTACTTC	TRBV10-2	NA	TRBJ2-4	14	TRBD2
CAWSYGGTEAFF	TGTGCCTGGTCCTACGGGGGCACTGAAGCTTTCTTT	TRBV30	NA	TRBJ1-1	12	NA
CASPHKDSNNEQFF	TGTGCCAGTCCCCACAAGGACAGTAACAATGAGCAGTTCTTC	TRBV7-9	NA	TRBJ2-1	14	NA
CASSVLRTEAFF	TGTGCCAGCAGTGTACTGAGGACTGAAGCTTTCTTT	TRBV28	NA	TRBJ1-1	12	NA
CASSSFYEQYF	TGTGCCAGCAGCTCTTTCTACGAGCAGTACTTC	TRBV11-2	few	TRBJ2-7	11	NA
CAWGVIIGINEKLFF	TGTGCCTGGGGGGTCATAATCGGGATTAATGAAAAACTGTTTTTT	TRBV30	once	TRBJ1-4	15	NA
CASSASGTGRSEQYF	TGTGCCAGCAGTGCCTCCGGGACAGGACGCTCCGAGCAGTACTTC	TRBV6-2/TRBV6-3	NA	TRBJ2-7	15	TRBD1
CASSTNTNTEAFF	TGTGCCAGCAGCACAAATACGAACACTGAAGCTTTCTTT	TRBV7-2	NA	TRBJ1-1	13	NA
CASSYGPSYEQYF	TGTGCCAGCAGTTACGGGCCGTCCTACGAGCAGTACTTC	TRBV6-5	once	TRBJ2-7	13	NA
CASSPPTALDRGGEQYF	TGTGCCAGCTCACCACCGACAGCTTTGGACAGGGGGGGCGAGCAGTACTTC	TRBV18	NA	TRBJ2-7	17	TRBD1
CASRIHRTSGGFTGANVLTF	TGTGCCAGCAGAATCCACCGGACTAGCGGGGGTTTCACTGGGGCCAACGTCCTGACTTTC	TRBV5-8	NA	TRBJ2-6	20	TRBD2
CASSQLQGASGNTIYF	TGCGCCAGCAGCCAACTCCAGGGGGCTTCTGGAAACACCATATATTTT	TRBV4-1	NA	TRBJ1-3	16	TRBD1
CASSLRGQAEAFF	TGTGCCAGCAGTTTAAGGGGACAGGCTGAAGCTTTCTTT	TRBV12-3/TRBV12-4	few	TRBJ1-1	13	TRBD1
CASSDWNTEAFF	TGTGCCAGCAGCGACTGGAACACTGAAGCTTTCTTT	TRBV6-2/TRBV6-3	NA	TRBJ1-1	12	NA
CASRGGSTPGNTIYF	TGTGCCAGCAGGGGAGGGTCTACCCCTGGAAACACCATATATTTT	TRBV2	NA	TRBJ1-3	15	NA
CASSLTGQLTNSPLHF	TGTGCCAGCAGCTTAACGGGACAGCTTACTAATTCACCCCTCCACTTT	TRBV7-3	few	TRBJ1-6	16	TRBD1
CASSRLAGDGEQYF	TGTGCCAGCTCACGGCTAGCGGGAGATGGCGAGCAGTACTTC	TRBV18	NA	TRBJ2-7	14	TRBD2
CASSSGQGDGYTF	TGTGCCAGCAGCTCGGGACAGGGGGACGGCTACACCTTC	TRBV5-4	NA	TRBJ1-2	13	TRBD1
CASSRGGGGYNEQFF	TGTGCCAGCAGTAGAGGGGGGGGAGGCTACAATGAGCAGTTCTTC	TRBV6-6	once	TRBJ2-1	15	NA
CAISNRETSTDTQYF	TGTGCCATCAGCAACAGGGAAACTAGCACAGATACGCAGTATTTT	TRBV10-3	NA	TRBJ2-3	15	NA
CASRLGTGGNQPQHF	TGTGCCAGCAGACTTGGGACAGGCGGCAATCAGCCCCAGCATTTT	TRBV27	NA	TRBJ1-5	15	TRBD1
CASSSSDRVNEQFF	TGTGCCAGCAGTTCTTCTGACAGAGTCAATGAGCAGTTCTTC	TRBV6-2/TRBV6-3	few	TRBJ2-1	14	NA
CASSDLDRVGSPLHF	TGTGCCAGCAGCGACCTCGACAGGGTCGGGTCACCCCTCCACTTT	TRBV9	NA	TRBJ1-6	15	TRBD1
CASSLMGPRLVGNEQFF	TGTGCCAGCAGTTTGATGGGCCCCCGACTAGTTGGGAATGAGCAGTTCTTC	TRBV27	few	TRBJ2-1	17	NA
CASSTMDRDYEQYF	TGTGCCAGCAGCACAATGGACAGAGACTACGAGCAGTACTTC	TRBV7-9	few	TRBJ2-7	14	NA
CASSRGVAYTTKNIQYF	TGTGCCAGCAGCCGCGGTGTGGCCTACACCACTAAAAACATTCAGTACTTC	TRBV3-1/TRBV3-2	NA	TRBJ2-4	17	NA
CASSYEDSYEQYF	TGTGCCAGTAGTTACGAGGACTCCTACGAGCAGTACTTC	TRBV19	few	TRBJ2-7	13	NA
CASSFGDRSSGNTIYF	TGTGCCAGCAGCTTCGGCGACCGGAGCTCTGGAAACACCATATATTTT	TRBV28	NA	TRBJ1-3	16	NA
CAIGSGTGDRQPQHF	TGTGCCATCGGCTCCGGGACAGGGGACCGTCAGCCCCAGCATTTT	TRBV10-3	NA	TRBJ1-5	15	TRBD1
CASSLTGGETQYF	TGTGCTAGCAGCTTAACCGGTGGAGAGACCCAGTACTTC	TRBV7-7	NA	TRBJ2-5	13	NA